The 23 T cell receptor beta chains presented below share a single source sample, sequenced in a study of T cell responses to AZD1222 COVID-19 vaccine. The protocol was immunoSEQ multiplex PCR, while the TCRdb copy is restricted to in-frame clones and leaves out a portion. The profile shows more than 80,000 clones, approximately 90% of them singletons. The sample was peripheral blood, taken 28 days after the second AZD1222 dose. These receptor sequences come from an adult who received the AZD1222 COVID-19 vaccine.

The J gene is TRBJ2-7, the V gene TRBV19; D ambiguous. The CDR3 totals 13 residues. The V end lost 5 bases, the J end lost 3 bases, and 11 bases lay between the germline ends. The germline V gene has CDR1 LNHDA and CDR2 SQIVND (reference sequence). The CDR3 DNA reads TGTGCCAGTAGTGCAGGCGGCGACTACGAGCAGTACTTC. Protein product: CASSAGGDYEQYF. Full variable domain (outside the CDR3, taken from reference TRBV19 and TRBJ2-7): DGGITQSPKYLFRKEGQNVTLSCEQNLNHDAMYWYRQDPGQGLRLIYYSQIVNDFQKGDIAEGYSVSREKKESFPLTVTSAQKNPTAFYLCASSAGGDYEQYFGPGTRLTVT.

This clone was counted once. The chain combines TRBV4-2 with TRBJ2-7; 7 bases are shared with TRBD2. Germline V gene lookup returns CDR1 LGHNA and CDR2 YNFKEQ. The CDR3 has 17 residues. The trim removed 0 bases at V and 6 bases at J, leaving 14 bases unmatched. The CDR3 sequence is CASSQDPPGGSRTEQYF. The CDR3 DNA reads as TGTGCCAGCAGCCAAGATCCCCCCGGCGGGAGCCGTACCGAGCAGTACTTC.

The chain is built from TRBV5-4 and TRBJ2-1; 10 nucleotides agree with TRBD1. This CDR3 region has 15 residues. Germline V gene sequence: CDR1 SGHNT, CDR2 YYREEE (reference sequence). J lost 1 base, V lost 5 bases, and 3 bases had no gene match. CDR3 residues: CASRRQGASYNEQFF. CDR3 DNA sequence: TGTGCCAGCAGGCGACAGGGGGCTTCCTACAATGAGCAGTTCTTC.

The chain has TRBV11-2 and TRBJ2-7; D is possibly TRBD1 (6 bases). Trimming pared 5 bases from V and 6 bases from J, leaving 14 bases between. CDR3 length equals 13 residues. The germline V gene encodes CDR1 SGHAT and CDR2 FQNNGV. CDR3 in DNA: TGTGCCAGCAGCCGCGACAGGCGGCTCGAGCAGTACTTC. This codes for CASSRDRRLEQYF.

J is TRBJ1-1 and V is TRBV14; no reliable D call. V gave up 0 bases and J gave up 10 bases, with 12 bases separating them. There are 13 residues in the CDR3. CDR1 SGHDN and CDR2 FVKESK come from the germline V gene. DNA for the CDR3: TGTGCCAGCAGCCAAGAAATCGGTCGGAGAGCTTTCTTT. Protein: CASSQEIGRRAFF.

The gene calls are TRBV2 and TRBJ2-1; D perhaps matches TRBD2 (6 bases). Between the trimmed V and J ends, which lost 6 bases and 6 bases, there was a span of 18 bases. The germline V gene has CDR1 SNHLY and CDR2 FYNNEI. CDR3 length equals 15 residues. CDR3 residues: CASRLLAGLSNEQFF. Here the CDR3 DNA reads TGTGCCAGCAGGCTCCTCGCGGGACTGTCCAATGAGCAGTTCTTC.

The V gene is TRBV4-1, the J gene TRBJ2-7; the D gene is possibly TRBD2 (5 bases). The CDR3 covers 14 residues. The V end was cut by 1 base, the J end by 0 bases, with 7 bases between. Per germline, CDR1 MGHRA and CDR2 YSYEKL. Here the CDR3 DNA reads TGCGCCAGCAGCCAAGTAGACTACTCCTACGAGCAGTACTTC. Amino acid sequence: CASSQVDYSYEQYF.

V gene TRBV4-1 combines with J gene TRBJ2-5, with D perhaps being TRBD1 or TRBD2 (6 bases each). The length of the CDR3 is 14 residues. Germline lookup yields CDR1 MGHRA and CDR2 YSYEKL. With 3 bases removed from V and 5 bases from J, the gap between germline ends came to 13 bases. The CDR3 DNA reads TGCGCCAGCAGCCAGCTCGGGGGCATGGAGACCCAGTACTTC. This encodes CASSQLGGMETQYF.

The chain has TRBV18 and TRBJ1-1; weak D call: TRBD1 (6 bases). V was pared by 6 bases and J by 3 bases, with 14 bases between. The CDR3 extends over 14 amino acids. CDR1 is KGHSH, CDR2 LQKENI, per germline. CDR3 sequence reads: CASSPRGADTEAFF. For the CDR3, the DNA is TGTGCCAGCTCCCCTCGGGGGGCTGACACTGAAGCTTTCTTT.

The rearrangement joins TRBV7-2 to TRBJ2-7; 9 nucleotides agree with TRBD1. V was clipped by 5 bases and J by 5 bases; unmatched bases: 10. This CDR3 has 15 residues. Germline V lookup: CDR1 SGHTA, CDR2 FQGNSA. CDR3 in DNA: TGTGCCAGCAGCATAACCGGGACAGGGCCCCACGAGCAGTACTTC. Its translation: CASSITGTGPHEQYF.

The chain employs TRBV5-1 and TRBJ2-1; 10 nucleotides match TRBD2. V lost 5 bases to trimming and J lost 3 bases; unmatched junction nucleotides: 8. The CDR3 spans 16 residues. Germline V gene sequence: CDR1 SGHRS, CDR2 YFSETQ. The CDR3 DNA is TGCGCCAGCAGTTCGGGACTAGCGCCCAACTACAATGAGCAGTTCTTC. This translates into CASSSGLAPNYNEQFF.

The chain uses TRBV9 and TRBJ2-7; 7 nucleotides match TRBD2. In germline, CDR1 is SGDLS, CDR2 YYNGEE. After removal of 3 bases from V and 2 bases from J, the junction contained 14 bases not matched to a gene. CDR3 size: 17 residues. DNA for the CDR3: TGTGCCAGCAGCGCAGCAGCGGGGCCAGGGAATACCTACGAGCAGTACTTC. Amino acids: CASSAAAGPGNTYEQYF.

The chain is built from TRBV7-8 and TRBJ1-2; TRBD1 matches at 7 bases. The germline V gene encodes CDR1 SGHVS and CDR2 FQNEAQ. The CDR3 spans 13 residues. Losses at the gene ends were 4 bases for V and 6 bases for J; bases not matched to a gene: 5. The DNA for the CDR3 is TGTGCCAGCAGCTATTACAGGGGAGATGGCTACACCTTC. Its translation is CASSYYRGDGYTF.

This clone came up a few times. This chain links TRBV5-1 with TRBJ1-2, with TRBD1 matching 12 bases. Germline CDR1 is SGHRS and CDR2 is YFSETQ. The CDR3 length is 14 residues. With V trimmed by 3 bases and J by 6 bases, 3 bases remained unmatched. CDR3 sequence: CASSSGQGADGYTF. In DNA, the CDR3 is TGCGCCAGCAGCTCGGGACAGGGGGCAGATGGCTACACCTTC. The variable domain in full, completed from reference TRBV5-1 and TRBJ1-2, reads KAGVTQTPRYLIKTRGQQVTLSCSPISGHRSVSWYQQTPGQGLQFLFEYFSETQRNKGNFPGRFSGRQFSNSRSEMNVSTLELGDSALYLCASSSGQGADGYTFGSGTRLTVV.

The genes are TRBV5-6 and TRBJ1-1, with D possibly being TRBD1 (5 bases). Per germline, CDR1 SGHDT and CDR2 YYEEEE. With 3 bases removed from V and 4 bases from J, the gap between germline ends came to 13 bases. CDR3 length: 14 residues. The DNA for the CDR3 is TGTGCCAGCAGCTACAGTTTTGGGGCCACTGAAGCTTTCTTT. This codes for CASSYSFGATEAFF.

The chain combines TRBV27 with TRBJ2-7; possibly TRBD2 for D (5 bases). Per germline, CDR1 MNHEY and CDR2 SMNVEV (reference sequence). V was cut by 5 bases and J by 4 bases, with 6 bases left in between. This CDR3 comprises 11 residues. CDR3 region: CASSTGYEQYF. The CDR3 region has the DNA TGTGCCAGCAGTACGGGGTACGAGCAGTACTTC.

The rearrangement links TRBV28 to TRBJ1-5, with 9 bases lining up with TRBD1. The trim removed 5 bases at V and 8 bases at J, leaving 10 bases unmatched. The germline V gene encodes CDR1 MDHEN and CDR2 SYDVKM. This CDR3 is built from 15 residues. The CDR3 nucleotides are TGTGCCAGCAGTCCCGGGGACAGGGCTGGTAAGCCCCAGCATTTT. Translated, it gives CASSPGDRAGKPQHF.

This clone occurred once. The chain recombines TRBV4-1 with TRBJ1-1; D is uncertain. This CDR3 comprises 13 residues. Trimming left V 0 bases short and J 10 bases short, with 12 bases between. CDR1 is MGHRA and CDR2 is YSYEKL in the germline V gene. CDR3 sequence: CASSQDPIRVAFF. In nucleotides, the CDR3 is TGCGCCAGCAGCCAAGATCCCATTAGGGTAGCTTTCTTT.

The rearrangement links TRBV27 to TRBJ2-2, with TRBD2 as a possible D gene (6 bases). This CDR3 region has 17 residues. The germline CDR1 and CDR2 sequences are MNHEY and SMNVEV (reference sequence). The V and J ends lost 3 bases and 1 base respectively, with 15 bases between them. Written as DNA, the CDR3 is TGTGCCAGCAGTTTTAGTGAGACTAGGGGGAACACCGGGGAGCTGTTTTTT. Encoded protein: CASSFSETRGNTGELFF.

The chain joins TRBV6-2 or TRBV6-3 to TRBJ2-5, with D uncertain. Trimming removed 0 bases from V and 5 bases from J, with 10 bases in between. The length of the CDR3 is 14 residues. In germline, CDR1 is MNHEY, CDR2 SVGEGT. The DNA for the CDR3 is TGTGCCAGCAGTTACTCTTACGGTGGGGAGACCCAGTACTTC. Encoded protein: CASSYSYGGETQYF.

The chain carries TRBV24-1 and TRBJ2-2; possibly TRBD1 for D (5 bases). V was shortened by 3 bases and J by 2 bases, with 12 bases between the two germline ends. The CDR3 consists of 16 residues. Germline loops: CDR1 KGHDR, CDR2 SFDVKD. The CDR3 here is CATSDRYRTNTGELFF. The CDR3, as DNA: TGTGCCACCAGTGATCGATACAGGACCAACACCGGGGAGCTGTTTTTT.

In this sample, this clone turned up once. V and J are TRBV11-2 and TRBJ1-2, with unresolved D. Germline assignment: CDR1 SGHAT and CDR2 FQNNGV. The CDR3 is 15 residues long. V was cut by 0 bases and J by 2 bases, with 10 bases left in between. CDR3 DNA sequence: TGTGCCAGCAGCTTAGACAGCCGGGAGAACTATGGCTACACCTTC. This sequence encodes CASSLDSRENYGYTF.

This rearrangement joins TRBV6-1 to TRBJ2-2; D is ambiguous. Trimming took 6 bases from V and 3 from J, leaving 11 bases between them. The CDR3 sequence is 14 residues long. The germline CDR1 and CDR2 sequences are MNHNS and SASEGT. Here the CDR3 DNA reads TGTGCCAGCAGCCCAATTAAGGACACCGGGGAGCTGTTTTTT. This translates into CASSPIKDTGELFF.